A single sample gave rise to the 6 T cell receptor beta chains below, sequenced in a study of post-analysis software for immune sequencing data. General observations from the study: Elevated frequency relative to controls characterized four or five TRBV segments in patients, TRBV5-6, TRBV5-1 and TRBV20-1 among them.

TCR beta libraries were prepared from cDNA with unique molecular identifiers. A single record per CDR3 protein comes from TCRdb applying MiXCR to the PCR reads. Among around 700,000 distinct CDR3 sequences listed, roughly three fifths were seen once. Their antigens are not known. Sequenced sample: blood. These receptors originate from a girl aged 2-10 years with multiple sclerosis.

J is TRBJ2-5 and V is TRBV11-2; 8 bases fit TRBD2. Per the germline V gene, CDR1 is SGHAT and CDR2 is FQNNGV. Trimming at V came to 1 base and at J to 2 bases, leaving 3 bases not matched to a gene. The CDR3 is 15 amino acids. The CDR3 region is CASSLGSSGQETQYF. In DNA form, the CDR3 reads TGTGCCAGCAGCTTAGGTTCTAGCGGGCAAGAGACCCAGTACTTC.

The chain has TRBV6-5 and TRBJ1-2; 7 bases fit TRBD1. J lost 0 bases, V lost 7 bases, and 8 bases had no gene match. The CDR3 length is 15 residues. The germline V gene encodes CDR1 MNHEY and CDR2 SVGAGI. The CDR3 coding sequence is TGTGCCAGCAAAAAACCGGGACAGACTAACTATGGCTACACCTTC. Protein sequence: CASKKPGQTNYGYTF.

The gene calls are TRBV5-1 and TRBJ2-6; D possibly corresponds to TRBD2 (6 bases). Germline values: CDR1 SGHRS, CDR2 YFSETQ. The length of the CDR3 is 17 residues. Trimming pared 0 bases from V and 2 bases from J, leaving 12 bases between. The CDR3 DNA follows: TGCGCCAGCAGCTTGGATATCGGGGGAACTGGGGCCAACGTCCTGACTTTC. Its translation is CASSLDIGGTGANVLTF.

The chain links TRBV29-1 to TRBJ2-3; 10 nucleotides align to TRBD2. The J segment lost 3 bases and the V segment lost 7 bases, leaving 7 bases of the junction unmatched. Germline V gives CDR1 SQVTM, CDR2 ANQGSEA. The CDR3 has 14 residues. Here the CDR3 DNA reads TGCAGCGGGGATAGCGGGGGGCTAACAGATACGCAGTATTTT. Translation gives CSGDSGGLTDTQYF.

The chain combines TRBV9 with TRBJ2-7, with D maybe TRBD2 (5 bases). V lost 1 base and J lost 0, with 11 bases in between. There are 15 residues in the CDR3. Germline assignment: CDR1 SGDLS and CDR2 YYNGEE. The CDR3 DNA follows: TGTGCCAGCAGCGTAAATGGTGAGGGCTCCTACGAGCAGTACTTC. Translated, it gives CASSVNGEGSYEQYF.

This clonotype came up a few times. V gene TRBV19 combines with J gene TRBJ2-3, with D uncertain. Germline CDR1 is LNHDA and CDR2 is SQIVND (reference sequence). The CDR3 is 14 residues long. The V and J ends lost 5 bases and 1 base respectively, with 10 bases between them. Written as DNA, the CDR3 is TGTGCCAGTAGTCTCCCTGAGGGCACAGATACGCAGTATTTT. The encoded protein is CASSLPEGTDTQYF.